The rows below give T cell receptor beta chains drawn from one sample of a study of T cell changes during pregnancy in multiple sclerosis. Using immunoSEQ multiplex PCR, the repertoire was profiled, and TCRdb retains in-frame clones only, with some absent. Among approximately 23,000 clones listed, roughly 90% were seen once. Sequences were derived from CD8+ T cells from peripheral blood mononuclear cells, sampled in the first trimester of pregnancy. All receptors come from a female donor with multiple sclerosis, enrolled in a pregnancy study. Each CDR3 is given with its conserved first and last residue. A D gene is named only where the DNA matches it firmly. Clone size is shown for a subset of rows, as once, few, many or a class of expanded clone.

size	V	D	J	DNA	CDR3
NA	TRBV7-2	TRBD1	TRBJ1-2	TGTGCCAGCAGCCAACCGGGACAGGGGTTTGGCTACACCTTC	CASSQPGQGFGYTF
many	TRBV30	NA	TRBJ2-2	TGTGCCTGGACGGATATCGGGGCCGGGGAGCTGTTTTTT	CAWTDIGAGELFF
NA	TRBV18	NA	TRBJ2-3	TGTGCCAGCTCAGTTGACGGGGACACAGATACGCAGTATTTT	CASSVDGDTDTQYF
NA	TRBV30	TRBD1	TRBJ1-1	TGTGCCTGGACCGTGACAGGGGGCACTGAAGCTTTCTTT	CAWTVTGGTEAFF
NA	TRBV13	NA	TRBJ2-3	TGTGCCAGCAGCCCTCTAAGCACAGATACGCAGTATTTT	CASSPLSTDTQYF
NA	TRBV6-1	NA	TRBJ2-7	TGTGCCAGCAGGGCACTACCCTACGAGCAGTACTTC	CASRALPYEQYF
NA	TRBV27	NA	TRBJ1-1	TGTGCCAGCAGAACGGGAGGGACTGAAGCTTTCTTT	CASRTGGTEAFF
NA	TRBV29-1	TRBD2	TRBJ2-1	TGCAGCGTTGAAGATTTCGCGGGAGCCCAAATCAATGAGCAGTTCTTC	CSVEDFAGAQINEQFF
NA	TRBV6-6	TRBD2	TRBJ2-1	TGTGCCAGCAGTTACTTCGGGACTAACGATGAGCAGTTCTTC	CASSYFGTNDEQFF
NA	TRBV10-3	TRBD2	TRBJ2-1	TGTGCCATCAGCGAGGGGACTAGTGGCTCCAATGAGCAGTTCTTC	CAISEGTSGSNEQFF
NA	TRBV2	TRBD1	TRBJ2-3	TGTGCCAGCGAATCGGGGACAGGGGGTCCGTGGCGGGGCACAGATACGCAGTATTTT	CASESGTGGPWRGTDTQYF
NA	TRBV19	TRBD1	TRBJ1-1	TGTGCCAGTAGTCCAGGGGGACACACTGAAGCTTTCTTT	CASSPGGHTEAFF
NA	TRBV13	NA	TRBJ2-5	TGTGCCAGCAGCTTAGGTTTGAGCGCCGGGGTAACCCAGTACTTC	CASSLGLSAGVTQYF
NA	TRBV5-6	NA	TRBJ1-2	TGTGCCAGCAGAATGGACAGCTTCTATGGCTACACCTTC	CASRMDSFYGYTF
NA	TRBV5-6	NA	TRBJ1-1	TGTGCCAGCAGCTTGGGGGGGGGCACTGAAGCTTTCTTT	CASSLGGGTEAFF
once	TRBV4-2	NA	TRBJ2-3	TGTGCCAGCAGCCAAGTTGAGGCAGATACGCAGTATTTT	CASSQVEADTQYF
NA	TRBV18	NA	TRBJ2-3	TGTGCCAGCTCGCATGAATCGAGAACAGATACGCAGTATTTT	CASSHESRTDTQYF